This record looks at one TCR beta chain sequence and its context. The data are from a study of blood T cell repertoires in COVID-19. Study details: PBMCs, B-cell-depleted T cells, or T cells provided the cDNA or gDNA that made up the material.

Methods used by the authors: Estimation of nucleated cell counts was performed using reference gene primer amplification. Sequenced by immunoSEQ multiplex PCR; TCRdb stores in-frame clones only, minus some. That table gives V, J and clone size, and the DNA gave D and trimming. The table records around 100,000 clones, about 80% of them present only once. The V and J ends lost 0 bases and 3 bases respectively, with 18 bases between them. The CDR3 length is 17 residues. CDR1 and CDR2 (germline): SGHDT, YYEEEE. Source material: peripheral blood. The V gene is TRBV5-6, the J gene TRBJ1-1; possible D gene TRBD1, 5 bases. This TCR came from a man aged 65 to 85 with active or convalescent COVID-19. The CDR3 region is CASSLVGGPVRYTEAFF. As DNA, the CDR3 is TGTGCCAGCAGCTTGGTCGGGGGTCCGGTAAGGTACACTGAAGCTTTCTTT.